This TCR beta chain derives from a study of response to subunit inactivated influenza vaccine listed by TCRdb under 2018. With regard to the full study: To follow how T cells responded to a trivalent subunit inactivated influenza vaccine, the researchers relied on deep quantitative profiling of the T cell receptor repertoire. Study-wide conclusions, independent of this receptor: The authors suggested that each seasonal influenza vaccination may recruit only a limited number of new T cells.

Between the V and J ends, shortened by 5 bases and 7 bases respectively, the junction contains 8 bases. CDR1 and CDR2 are read off the germline V gene as MNHEY and SVGEGT. Reading from cysteine to phenylalanine, the CDR3 counts 11 amino acids. The retained sequence is limited to the CDR3, 33 bases, with the frame set at the first base. This clonotype was observed a handful of times. This receptor's antigen is unknown. Base qualities are not recorded, but no much larger clone differs from it by a single base. The library was made by RT-PCR. Instrument used: Illumina HiSeq 2500. TCRdb applied fastp at Q25 and MiXCR to the public reads, then kept only in-frame beta chains. Every entry covers one CDR3 protein and lists the most common genes and DNA from its rows. The sample data list some 600,000 distinct CDR3 sequences, and 12% to 15% of these were observed just once. The leading ten clones occupy 6% to 9.5% of the sample.

Recombination connected TRBV6-2 or TRBV6-3 to TRBJ1-1, with the identity of the D gene unclear. The source of this sequence is a man between 50 and 59 years old who received an inactivated influenza vaccine. Donor details come from another sample of the same person, matched by shared clones. The sequenced sample was PBMCs from blood, obtained less than 15 days before vaccination. The sequenced DNA: TGTGCCAGCAGTCCGGGTATTGAAGCTTTCTTT. Translation gives CASSPGIEAFF.